This section outlines one TCR beta chain sequence together with its context. These data originate in a study of blood T cell repertoires in COVID-19. Study as a whole: T cells, B-cell-depleted T cells, or PBMCs supplied cDNA or gDNA.

From germline, CDR1 is MNHEY and CDR2 SVGAGI. The V and J ends lost 8 bases and 7 bases respectively, with 24 bases between them. CDR3 length: 15 residues. Original methodology: Reference gene primers were amplified, and this amplification served to estimate nucleated cell counts. Assay used: immunoSEQ multiplex PCR; TCRdb lists only in-frame clones, some missing. The V and J calls and clone size come from that table; D and trimming were worked out from the DNA. The sample carries 250,000 or so clones, approximately 85% recorded once. The receptor was derived from a woman aged 25 to 45 with acute or convalescent COVID-19. This chain uses TRBV6-5 with TRBJ2-7; D not certain. Sequenced: peripheral blood. The CDR3 region is CASLIGGTERKEQYF. CDR3 bases: TGTGCCAGCTTGATCGGCGGTACGGAAAGGAAGGAGCAGTACTTC.